A single sample is the source of the 16 T cell receptor beta chains below, sequenced in a study of T-cell reconstitution after alpha-beta-depleted transplantation in children. General observations from the study: Once a year had passed after transplant, T-cell counts and diversity came mostly from newly produced T cells.

A TCRbeta library incorporating unique molecular identifiers was prepared. TCRdb re-called the PCR reads through MiXCR, storing one row per CDR3 protein. The data contain 250,000 to 300,000 distinct CDR3 sequences, approximately 7.3% of them singletons. Their antigen targets remain unknown. The sequencing used peripheral blood, collected 360 days after TCRalphabeta/CD19-depleted stem cell transplant. These receptors were obtained from a female patient aged 2-15 years who had a stem cell transplant for Fanconi anemia, so the T cells may come from the graft donor.

There are a few counts of this clonotype. This sequence joins TRBV7-2 and TRBJ2-7; 7 bases line up with TRBD2. This CDR3 has 14 amino acids. The junction had 1 base not matched to a gene; V was cut back by 1 base and J by 1 base. Germline-derived CDR1 and CDR2 are SGHTA and FQGNSA. CDR3 bases: TGTGCCAGCAGCTTAGACGGGGGGTCCTACGAGCAGTACGTC. Amino acids: CASSLDGGSYEQYV.

Ten or more counts support this clonotype. The V gene is TRBV10-3, the J gene TRBJ2-3; D not resolved. V lost 9 bases, J lost 2 bases, and 21 bases lay in between. This CDR3 spans 16 amino acids. The V gene's germline CDR1 is ENHRY and CDR2 SYGVKD. The DNA for the CDR3 is TGTGCCATTTCGCAGTCAGGAAATCGATTCACAGATACGCAGTATTTT. Its translation is CAISQSGNRFTDTQYF.

This clonotype occurred a few times. V usage is TRBV7-3 and J usage is TRBJ1-5; 10 bases map to TRBD1. Per the germline V gene, CDR1 is SGHTA and CDR2 is FQGTGA. The ends lost 4 bases at V and 3 bases at J; junction bases unmatched: 21. CDR3 size: 21 residues. The CDR3 sequence: CASSSLLSRTGGDSDNQPQHF. CDR3 in DNA: TGTGCCAGCAGCTCATTACTTAGCCGGACAGGGGGAGATTCAGACAATCAGCCCCAGCATTTT.

This sequence joins TRBV6-5 and TRBJ2-2; D is ambiguous. V was trimmed by 0 bases and J by 8 bases, leaving 7 bases between them. There are 13 residues in the CDR3. Germline V gene sequence: CDR1 MNHEY, CDR2 SVGAGI. CDR3 sequence (DNA): TGTGCCAGCAGTTACTCTGTCCCGGGGGAGCTGTTTTTT. Its translation is CASSYSVPGELFF.

This clonotype was detected many times. The CDR3 nucleotides are TGCAGTGCTAGTATGGGGGAGACCCAGTACTTC. Residues: CSASMGETQYF. V and J are TRBV20-1 and TRBJ2-5; no definite D call. The CDR3 is 11 amino acids. Germline CDR1 and CDR2: DFQATT and SNEGSKA (reference sequence). Deletions cut 3 bases from V and 5 bases from J, with 7 bases between.

This clonotype was seen a handful of times. This rearrangement joins TRBV19 to TRBJ2-7, with 7 bases fitting TRBD1. In germline, CDR1 is LNHDA, CDR2 SQIVND (reference sequence). The junction had 10 bases not matched to a gene; V was cut back by 9 bases and J by 5 bases. This CDR3 comprises 13 residues. The CDR3 DNA reads TGTGCCAGCGCACAAAGACAGGGCGACGAGCAGTACGTC. Its protein product is CASAQRQGDEQYV.

This clonotype turned up a few times. The chain couples TRBV18 to TRBJ1-1, with D unclear. V dropped 6 bases and J dropped 5 bases, with 13 bases sitting between them. The CDR3 extends over 13 amino acids. CDR1 and CDR2 from the germline V gene are KGHSH and LQKENI. This chain's CDR3 is CASSPKMGTEAFF. CDR3 nucleotide sequence: TGTGCCAGCTCTCCTAAGATGGGGACTGAAGCTTTCTTT.

This clonotype was observed many times. The chain combines TRBV7-9 with TRBJ2-1; no clear D gene. Germline CDR1 is SEHNR and CDR2 is FQNEAQ (reference sequence). The CDR3 runs 12 residues. Trimming pared 4 bases from V and 8 bases from J, leaving 9 bases between. The CDR3 sequence: CASSYPRDEQFF. CDR3 DNA: TGTGCCAGCAGCTATCCTAGGGATGAGCAGTTCTTC. Full variable domain (missing parts from reference TRBV7-9 and TRBJ2-1): DTGVSQNPRHKITKRGQNVTFRCDPISEHNRLYWYRQTLGQGPEFLTYFQNEAQLEKSRLLSDRFSAERPKGSFSTLEIQRTEQGDSAMYLCASSYPRDEQFFGPGTRLTVL.

This clonotype occurred many times. In DNA form, the CDR3 reads TGTGCCAGCAGTGTCTTCGGGGGGGTACCTAACTATGGCTACACCTTC. It yields the protein CASSVFGGVPNYGYTF. V gene TRBV27 combines with J gene TRBJ1-2; TRBD1 might be the D (5 bases). Germline CDR1 MNHEY, CDR2 SMNVEV (reference sequence). The CDR3 length is 16 residues. Between the trimmed V and J ends, which lost 5 bases and 0 bases, there was a span of 16 bases.

At least ten counts were recorded for this clonotype. V is TRBV12-5 and J is TRBJ1-2; 7 bases are shared with TRBD1. V was clipped by 6 bases and J by 4 bases; unmatched bases: 2. Germline V gene lookup returns CDR1 LGHNT and CDR2 FRNRAP. This CDR3 spans 12 amino acids. This CDR3 reads CASGTGTYGYTF. The CDR3 coding sequence is TGTGCTAGTGGGACAGGGACCTATGGCTACACCTTC.

This clonotype was found many times. This chain uses TRBV11-2 with TRBJ2-5; 11 bases agree with TRBD2. J lost 12 bases, V lost 5 bases, and 8 bases had no gene match. Germline V gene lookup returns CDR1 SGHAT and CDR2 FQNNGV. This CDR3 is 13 amino acids long. The CDR3 DNA reads TGTGCCAGCAGCCCGGGACTAGCGGTGGCCGAGTACTTC. This codes for CASSPGLAVAEYF.

Regarding this clonotype: At one end, the junction sequence differs from germline, possibly due to a read error. The chain employs TRBV20-1 and TRBJ1-3; D is ambiguous. The CDR3 spans 12 residues. CDR1 is DFQATT, CDR2 SNEGSKA, per germline (reference sequence). DNA for the CDR3: TGCAGTGCCAGACTGACTGGAAACACCATATTTTTT. Translated: CSARLTGNTIFF.

The chain couples TRBV2 to TRBJ1-5, with TRBD1 matching over 11 bases. Unmatched junction bases numbered 14, after V lost 5 bases and J lost 8 bases. Germline CDR1 SNHLY, CDR2 FYNNEI. The CDR3 runs to 17 residues. This chain's CDR3 is CASSLILGQGGSEPQHF. The CDR3 DNA reads as TGTGCCAGCAGTCTCATTCTGGGACAGGGGGGGAGTGAGCCCCAGCATTTT.

This clonotype was seen many times. At one end, the junction sequence differs from germline, possibly due to a read error. V gene TRBV4-3 combines with J gene TRBJ1-4, with unresolved D. The CDR3 spans 15 residues. Germline V CDR1 and CDR2: LGHNA, YSLEER. The CDR3 region is CASSQDGEPNEKLFF. The CDR3 DNA sequence: TGCGCCAGCAGCCAAGATGGGGAGCCTAACGAAAAACTGTTTTTT.

The chain joins TRBV5-6 to TRBJ2-7, with no clear D. The CDR3 totals 13 residues. V lost 1 base, J lost 4 bases, and 9 bases lay in between. Germline-derived CDR1 and CDR2 are SGHDT and YYEEEE. The CDR3 DNA reads TGTGCCAGCAGCTTGTCGGTTGCTTACGAGCAGTACTTC. This sequence encodes CASSLSVAYEQYF.

This clonotype appeared a single time. The CDR3 loop reads CSARDRGGSGGELFF. The CDR3 DNA sequence: TGCAGTGCTAGAGATCGAGGCGGGAGTGGCGGGGAGCTGTTTTTT. The chain uses TRBV20-1 and TRBJ2-2, with 7 bases matching TRBD2. The V segment lost 0 bases and the J segment 7 bases; nucleotides outside the gene matches: 8. Germline assignment: CDR1 DFQATT and CDR2 SNEGSKA (reference sequence). CDR3 length equals 15 residues.